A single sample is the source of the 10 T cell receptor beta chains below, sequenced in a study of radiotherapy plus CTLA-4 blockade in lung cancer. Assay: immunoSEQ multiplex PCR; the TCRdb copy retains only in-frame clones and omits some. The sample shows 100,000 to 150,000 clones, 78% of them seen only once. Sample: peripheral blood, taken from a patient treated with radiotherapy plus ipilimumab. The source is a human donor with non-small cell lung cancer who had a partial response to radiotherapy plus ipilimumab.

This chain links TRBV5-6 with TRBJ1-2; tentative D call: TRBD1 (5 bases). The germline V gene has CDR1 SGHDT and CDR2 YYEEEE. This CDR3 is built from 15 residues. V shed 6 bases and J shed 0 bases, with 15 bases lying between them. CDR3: CASKGSGLANYGYTF. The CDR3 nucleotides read TGTGCCAGCAAGGGATCAGGGTTAGCTAACTATGGCTACACCTTC.

CDR3 sequence reads: CASSLTGNSDTQYF. Here the CDR3 DNA reads TGTGCCAGCAGCTTAACGGGAAACTCAGATACGCAGTATTTT. The J gene is TRBJ2-3, the V gene TRBV11-2; D is possibly TRBD2 (5 bases). V lost 2 bases, J lost 4 bases, and 10 bases lay in between. Looked up from germline, CDR1 is SGHAT and CDR2 is FQNNGV. CDR3 size: 14 residues.

CDR3 region: CASSSRTGVLSSSYNEQFF. The CDR3 DNA follows: TGTGCCAGCAGCTCTAGAACGGGAGTCCTTTCCAGCTCCTACAATGAGCAGTTCTTC. This chain links TRBV5-4 with TRBJ2-1; tentatively, D is TRBD2 (6 bases). The CDR3 has 19 residues. Germline CDR1 reads SGHNT; CDR2 reads YYREEE (reference sequence). With 3 bases removed from V and 0 bases from J, the gap between germline ends came to 22 bases. Looking up the rest from reference TRBV5-4 and TRBJ2-1 gives the full variable domain: ETGVTQSPTHLIKTRGQQVTLRCSSQSGHNTVSWYQQALGQGPQFIFQYYREEENGRGNFPPRFSGLQFPNYSSELNVNALELDDSALYLCASSSRTGVLSSSYNEQFFGPGTRLTVL.

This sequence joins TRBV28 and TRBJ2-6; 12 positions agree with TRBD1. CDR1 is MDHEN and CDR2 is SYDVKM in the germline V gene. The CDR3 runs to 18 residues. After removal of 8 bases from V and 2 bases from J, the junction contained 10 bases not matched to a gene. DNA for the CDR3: TGTGCCAGCCGTTCGGGGACAGGGGGCCCTCCTGGGGCCAACGTCCTGACTTTC. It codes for CASRSGTGGPPGANVLTF.

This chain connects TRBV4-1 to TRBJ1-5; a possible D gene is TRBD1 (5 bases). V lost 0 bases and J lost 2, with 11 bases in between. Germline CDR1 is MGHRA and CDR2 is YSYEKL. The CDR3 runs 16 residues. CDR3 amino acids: CASSQDGGIGNQPQHF. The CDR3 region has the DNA TGCGCCAGCAGCCAAGACGGGGGGATCGGCAATCAGCCCCAGCATTTT.

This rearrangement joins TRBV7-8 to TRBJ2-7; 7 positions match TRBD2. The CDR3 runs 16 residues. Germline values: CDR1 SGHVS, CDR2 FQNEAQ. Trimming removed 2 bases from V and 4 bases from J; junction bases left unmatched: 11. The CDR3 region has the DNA TGTGCCAGCAGCTTATTTGGTGGGGGAGGGTTGTACGAGCAGTACGTC. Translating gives CASSLFGGGGLYEQYV.

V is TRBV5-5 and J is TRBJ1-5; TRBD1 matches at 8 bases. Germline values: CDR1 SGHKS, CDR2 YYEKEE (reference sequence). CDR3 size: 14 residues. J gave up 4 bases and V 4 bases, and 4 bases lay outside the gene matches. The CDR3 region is CASSPDRVNQPQHF. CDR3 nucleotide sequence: TGTGCCAGCAGCCCGGACAGGGTGAATCAGCCCCAGCATTTT.

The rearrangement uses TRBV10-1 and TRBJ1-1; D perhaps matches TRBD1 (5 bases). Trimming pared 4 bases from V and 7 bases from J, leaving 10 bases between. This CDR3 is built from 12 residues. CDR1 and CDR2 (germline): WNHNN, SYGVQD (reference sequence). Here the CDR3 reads CASSGQIREAFF. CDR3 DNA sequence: TGCGCCAGCAGTGGACAGATCCGTGAAGCTTTCTTT.

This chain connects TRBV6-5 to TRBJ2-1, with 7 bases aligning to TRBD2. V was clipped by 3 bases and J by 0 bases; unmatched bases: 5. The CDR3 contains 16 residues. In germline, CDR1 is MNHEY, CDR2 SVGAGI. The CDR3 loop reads CASSYGGTISYNEQFF. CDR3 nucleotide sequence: TGTGCCAGCAGTTATGGGGGGACTATCTCCTACAATGAGCAGTTCTTC.

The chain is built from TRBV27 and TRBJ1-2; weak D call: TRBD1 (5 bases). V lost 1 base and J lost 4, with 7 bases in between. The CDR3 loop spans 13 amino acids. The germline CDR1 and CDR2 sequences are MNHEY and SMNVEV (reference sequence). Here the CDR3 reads CASSLFGGYGYTF. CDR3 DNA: TGTGCCAGCAGTTTATTCGGGGGCTATGGCTACACCTTC.